This T cell receptor (beta chain) was identified in a study of cytomegalovirus exposure and HLA in healthy donors. In the study overall: Prior work identified 95 million to 120 million unique TCR beta sequences in some 200 million T cells.

The junction had 8 bases not matched to a gene; V was cut back by 2 bases and J by 2 bases. Germline loops: CDR1 SGHDN, CDR2 FVKESK. The CDR3 consists of 17 residues. A word on this clone: Antigen: not known.

Points from the study as a whole: Several of the most significant clusters appeared, in a later analysis, to be linked to common viral pathogens. According to the study, roughly 180 TCR beta chains were cytomegalovirus-associated.

Samples came from healthy bone marrow donors. The PCR had 60 Vbeta and 13 Jbeta primers. The table came from immunoSEQ multiplex PCR; TCRdb's copy has only in-frame clones and leaves some out. The sample shows about 140,000 clones, around 80% of them seen only once. Sequenced input: PBMCs. The TCR originated in a woman aged 35 to 49 in good health and CMV-seronegative. The chain has TRBV14 and TRBJ1-4; the match to TRBD1 covers 7 bases. DNA for the CDR3: TGTGCCAGCAGCCAAAGGATACAGACAGGGACTAATGAAAAACTGTTTTTT. Translation: CASSQRIQTGTNEKLFF.